The 23 T cell receptor beta chains below come from one sample, sequenced in a study of blood T cell repertoires in COVID-19. The data were produced by immunoSEQ multiplex PCR, yet TCRdb's version contains in-frame clones alone and is incomplete. The sample includes approximately 180,000 clones, roughly 84% seen only once; the top ten take 1.2%. The specimen was PBMCs or T cells enriched from blood (not recorded which). The receptor set was obtained from a human donor with acute COVID-19. The donor label of this sample is uncertain.

The chain recombines TRBV7-2 with TRBJ1-2, with D possibly being TRBD1 (5 bases). Germline V CDR1 and CDR2: SGHTA, FQGNSA. Between the trimmed V and J ends, which lost 5 bases and 1 base, there was a span of 14 bases. The CDR3 contains 15 residues. In DNA form, the CDR3 reads TGTGCCAGCAGCGTAGTATCCGGGGGTAACTATGGCTACACCTTC. Protein sequence: CASSVVSGGNYGYTF. The complete variable domain, with remaining parts taken from reference TRBV7-2 and TRBJ1-2, reads GAGVSQSPSNKVTEKGKDVELRCDPISGHTALYWYRQSLGQGLEFLIYFQGNSAPDKSGLPSDRFSAERTGGSVSTLTIQRTQQEDSAVYLCASSVVSGGNYGYTFGSGTRLTVV.

The table lists this clone with a count of one. The rearrangement joins TRBV24-1 to TRBJ2-3; 12 bases match TRBD2. The germline V gene encodes CDR1 KGHDR and CDR2 SFDVKD. The J segment lost 3 bases and the V segment lost 5 bases, leaving 8 bases of the junction unmatched. The CDR3 runs to 17 residues. CDR3 in DNA: TGTGCCACCAGTGCGGCTAGCGGGGGGGCCGGGACAGATACGCAGTATTTT. It is translated as CATSAASGGAGTDTQYF.

This rearrangement joins TRBV6-5 to TRBJ2-3; 9 bases are shared with TRBD2. The germline CDR1 and CDR2 sequences are MNHEY and SVGAGI. Unmatched junction bases numbered 3, after V lost 5 bases and J lost 3 bases. The CDR3 runs to 14 residues. The CDR3 DNA reads TGTGCCAGCAGTCGCGGGGGGGCAACAGATACGCAGTATTTT. This translates into CASSRGGATDTQYF.

The gene calls are TRBV5-4 and TRBJ2-7; the match to TRBD1 covers 9 bases. The CDR3 has 13 amino acids. Germline CDR1 reads SGHNT; CDR2 reads YYREEE (reference sequence). Trimming cost V 4 bases and J 6 bases; bases outside gene matches: 5. CDR3 in DNA: TGTGCCAGCAGCCCGTTGGGACAGGGCGAGCAGTACTTC. Translated, it gives CASSPLGQGEQYF.

V gene TRBV6-5 combines with J gene TRBJ1-1; D is ambiguous. The CDR3 contains 13 residues. The germline V gene encodes CDR1 MNHEY and CDR2 SVGAGI. The germline V and J ends were trimmed by 7 bases and 0 bases, with 9 bases remaining between them. CDR3 sequence: CASNNDMNTEAFF. CDR3 coding DNA: TGTGCCAGCAATAACGACATGAACACTGAAGCTTTCTTT.

The V and J genes are TRBV7-2 and TRBJ2-5; the D is unclear. V was trimmed by 2 bases and J by 2 bases, leaving 6 bases between them. The CDR3 consists of 13 residues. The germline gives CDR1 SGHTA, CDR2 FQGNSA. CDR3 nucleotides: TGTGCCAGCAGCTTACGACTGCAAGAGACCCAGTACTTC. Translated, it gives CASSLRLQETQYF.

The chain carries TRBV7-8 and TRBJ1-2; 7 bases line up with TRBD1. This CDR3 has 14 amino acids. Unmatched junction bases numbered 3, after V lost 1 base and J lost 4 bases. The germline V gene has CDR1 SGHVS and CDR2 FQNEAQ. The CDR3 region is CASSLGDRLYGYTF. The CDR3 coding sequence is TGTGCCAGCAGCTTAGGGGACAGACTCTATGGCTACACCTTC. Full variable domain (outside the CDR3, taken from reference TRBV7-8 and TRBJ1-2): GAGVSQSPRYKVAKRGQDVALRCDPISGHVSLFWYQQALGQGPEFLTYFQNEAQLDKSGLPSDRFFAERPEGSVSTLKIQRTQQEDSAVYLCASSLGDRLYGYTFGSGTRLTVV.

The CDR3 coding sequence is TGCGCCAGCAGCCAATCTAGCGGGGGCAATGAGCAGTTCTTC. This gives the protein CASSQSSGGNEQFF. The V call is TRBV4-1, the J call TRBJ2-1; 10 nucleotides match TRBD2. The CDR3 spans 14 residues. The V and J ends lost 2 bases and 6 bases, in that order; junction bases with no gene match: 1. Germline CDR1 MGHRA, CDR2 YSYEKL.

The genes are TRBV2 and TRBJ2-2; 8 nucleotides agree with TRBD1. The CDR3 totals 15 residues. Looked up from germline, CDR1 is SNHLY and CDR2 is FYNNEI. V lost 6 bases, J lost 5 bases, and 8 bases stayed unmatched. CDR3 DNA sequence: TGTGCCAGCAGGGAGGACAGGGCGGGGACCGGGGAGCTGTTTTTT. It codes for CASREDRAGTGELFF.

This clone was seen a handful of times. This chain connects TRBV4-2 to TRBJ2-7; 8 positions match TRBD2. Germline CDR1 LGHNA, CDR2 YNFKEQ. There are 17 residues in the CDR3. V shed 1 base and J 3 bases; nucleotides not matched to a gene: 11. The CDR3 region has the DNA TGTGCCAGCAGCCAAGGTCCCAGCGGGGGAGCGATCTACGAGCAGTACTTC. Protein sequence: CASSQGPSGGAIYEQYF.

The chain employs TRBV7-8 and TRBJ2-7, with D possibly TRBD1 on 5 matching bases. Germline V lookup: CDR1 SGHVS, CDR2 FQNEAQ. With 1 base removed from V and 3 bases from J, the gap between germline ends came to 16 bases. This CDR3 contains 16 residues. The DNA of the CDR3 is TGTGCCAGCAGCTTAGAGGGTCCAGGGTGGAGCTACGAGCAGTACTTC. Translated, it gives CASSLEGPGWSYEQYF.

The CDR3: CASSSSEGVRWETQYF. CDR3 DNA: TGTGCCAGCAGTTCCTCCGAGGGGGTAAGGTGGGAGACCCAGTACTTC. V gene TRBV28 combines with J gene TRBJ2-5; tentatively, D is TRBD1 (6 bases). V lost 4 bases, J lost 5 bases, and 20 bases lay in between. CDR3 length: 16 amino acids. CDR1 and CDR2 (germline): MDHEN, SYDVKM.

This chain links TRBV2 with TRBJ1-2, with D possibly TRBD1 on 5 matching bases. Germline lookup yields CDR1 SNHLY and CDR2 FYNNEI. V shed 6 bases and J shed 2 bases, with 10 bases lying between them. This CDR3 spans 13 amino acids. This chain's CDR3 is CASRGLMNYGYTF. The DNA for the CDR3 is TGTGCCAGCAGGGGACTGATGAACTATGGCTACACCTTC.

The rearrangement uses TRBV30 and TRBJ1-3; 7 bases are shared with TRBD1. Germline CDR1 is GTSNPN and CDR2 is SVGIG (reference sequence). V trimming: 2 bases; J trimming: 6 bases; junction bases outside the gene matches: 10. The CDR3 has 15 residues. CDR3 in DNA: TGTGCCTGGAGTACTAAACAGGGGCTGGAAAACACCATATATTTT. This gives the protein CAWSTKQGLENTIYF.

The genes are TRBV2 and TRBJ2-3, with 10 bases identical to TRBD2. CDR1 is SNHLY, CDR2 FYNNEI, per germline. The CDR3 is 15 residues long. The V gene end was trimmed by 5 bases and the J gene end by 0 bases; junction bases not matched to a gene: 2. The CDR3: CASSLLAGSTDTQYF. CDR3 nucleotide sequence: TGTGCCAGCAGTCTACTAGCGGGGAGCACAGATACGCAGTATTTT.

This chain connects TRBV29-1 to TRBJ1-1; D gene uncertain. The germline CDR1 and CDR2 sequences are SQVTM and ANQGSEA. V lost 5 bases to trimming and J lost 5 bases, with 12 bases between them. This CDR3 is 12 amino acids long. The CDR3 sequence is CSVKSGSTEAFF. CDR3 nucleotides: TGCAGCGTTAAATCGGGGTCGACTGAAGCTTTCTTT.

The chain joins TRBV6-1 to TRBJ2-7, with D unresolved. The CDR3 extends over 13 amino acids. In germline, CDR1 is MNHNS, CDR2 SASEGT. Deletions cut 3 bases from V and 2 bases from J, with 8 bases between. The CDR3 nucleotides are TGTGCCAGCAGTGAGGCCATTACCTACGAGCAGTACTTC. Encoded protein: CASSEAITYEQYF.

The gene calls are TRBV10-2 and TRBJ2-3; 7 nucleotides match TRBD2. The CDR3 length is 14 residues. Germline CDR1 and CDR2: WSHSY and SAAADI. Losses at the gene ends were 6 bases for V and 5 bases for J; bases not matched to a gene: 8. This CDR3 reads CASRMTSWGDTQYF. DNA for the CDR3: TGCGCCAGCAGGATGACTAGCTGGGGAGATACGCAGTATTTT.

The chain uses TRBV14 and TRBJ1-4; TRBD1 might be the D (5 bases). Germline CDR1 is SGHDN and CDR2 is FVKESK. Trimming took 6 bases from V and 6 from J, leaving 14 bases between them. The CDR3 runs 14 residues. CDR3 in amino acids: CASSPAGGDEKLFF. As DNA, the CDR3 is TGTGCCAGCAGTCCTGCGGGGGGGGATGAAAAACTGTTTTTT.

The chain employs TRBV15 and TRBJ1-2; a possible D gene is TRBD1 (6 bases). Germline CDR1 reads LNHNV; CDR2 reads YYDKDF (reference sequence). The CDR3 loop spans 15 amino acids. V shed 4 bases and J shed 5 bases, with 17 bases lying between them. In DNA form, the CDR3 reads TGTGCCACCAGCACCCCCGTGGGGGCGGTTTATGGCTACACCTTC. Amino acids: CATSTPVGAVYGYTF.

The chain couples TRBV7-3 to TRBJ2-1; 9 bases align to TRBD2. The CDR3 has 15 residues. Germline lookup yields CDR1 SGHTA and CDR2 FQGTGA. The V segment lost 4 bases and the J segment 4 bases; nucleotides outside the gene matches: 5. CDR3 sequence (DNA): TGTGCCAGCAGCTCGAGCGGGGGGAGGTACAATGAGCAGTTCTTC. Translated, it gives CASSSSGGRYNEQFF.

V is TRBV6-5 and J is TRBJ1-3; possible D gene TRBD1, 5 bases. The CDR3 consists of 16 residues. Germline CDR1 is MNHEY and CDR2 is SVGAGI. With 0 bases removed from V and 4 bases from J, the gap between germline ends came to 13 bases. In nucleotides, the CDR3 is TGTGCCAGCAGTTACTCGATTTCAGGGTCCGGAAACACCATATATTTT. Protein: CASSYSISGSGNTIYF.

This clone was counted a few times. This rearrangement joins TRBV2 to TRBJ1-4; D may be TRBD1 (5 bases). The CDR3 length is 12 residues. Germline-derived CDR1 and CDR2 are SNHLY and FYNNEI. V was shortened by 8 bases and J by 8 bases, with 12 bases between the two germline ends. The CDR3 reads CASGGKGEKLFF. The CDR3 coding sequence is TGTGCCAGCGGAGGGAAGGGGGAAAAACTGTTTTTT.